The following is a T cell receptor (beta chain) sequence with its context. This entry belongs to a study of blood T cell repertoires in COVID-19. Study background: The United States, Italy and Spain were the sources of the acute and convalescent COVID-19 samples. Sources were T cells, B-cell-depleted T cells, or PBMCs; the material itself was cDNA or gDNA.

The method was immunoSEQ multiplex PCR; TCRdb's version includes in-frame clones alone and lacks a portion of them. Of fewer than 200,000 clones listed, about 80% are singletons. The cohort comprised adults aged 18 to 89 years residing in some 24 US areas. Cohort 3 donors were reported recovered after two negative PCRs, clearance, or symptom resolution. Sequenced: PBMCs or T cells enriched from blood (not recorded which). The sequence came from a man aged 45-65 years who had recovered from COVID-19.

The CDR3 nucleotides read TGTGCCAGCAGCTCGGGGTTGACATCCCACTCTGGGGCCAACGTCCTGACTTTC. Amino acid sequence: CASSSGLTSHSGANVLTF. The rearrangement joins TRBV5-4 to TRBJ2-6, with a weak D call TRBD2 (5 bases). The CDR3 has 18 residues. The germline V gene encodes CDR1 SGHNT and CDR2 YYREEE (reference sequence). V lost 3 bases and J 0 bases, leaving 16 bases between the germline ends.